This is a list of T cell receptor beta chains from one sample in a study of patients and donors after allogeneic stem cell transplantation. TCRdb passed the RT-PCR reads through MiXCR, listing each CDR3 protein once. The sample yields about 74,000 distinct CDR3 sequences, more than 25% seen once. Sequenced sample: blood, either unsorted or a sorted T cell fraction (not recorded which). Receptors were obtained from a human donor who was either an allogeneic HSCT recipient or a stem cell or donor lymphocyte infusion donor (not recorded which). It is not recorded whose cells these are; they may come from a transplant donor. CDR3s include the opening cysteine and the closing phenylalanine or tryptophan. The D gene is left open where the match is weak. Rows may omit the clone size; those that give it use once, few, many or a size class.

>TRBV3-1|TRBJ1-6|few|.
TGTGCCAGCAGCCAAGTATGGACAGCAATTAATTCACCCCTCCACTTT
CASSQVWTAINSPLHF
>TRBV5-1|TRBJ2-1|few|TRBD2
TGCGCCAGCAGCGGACTAGCGGTCTCCTACAATGAGCAGTTCTTC
CASSGLAVSYNEQFF
>TRBV7-8|TRBJ2-1|few|TRBD2
TGTGCCAGCAGCTGGCTAGCGGGAGGGCCCAATGAGCAGTTCTTC
CASSWLAGGPNEQFF
>TRBV10-3|TRBJ1-1|many|.
TGTGCCATCAGTGAGGCGGAAATACATGAAGCTTTCTTT
CAISEAEIHEAFF
>TRBV6-5|TRBJ1-6|.|.
TGCGCCAGCAGCTACGCCCGGCCAATCCAGGGAGCACCCCTCCACTTT
CASSYARPIQGAPLHF
>TRBV11-2|TRBJ1-6|few|.
TGTGCCAGCAGCTTTTCGGGTTCAGCGCTCCACTTT
CASSFSGSALHF
>TRBV20-1|TRBJ2-7|.|.
TGCAGTGCTAGCTCGTATCAGGGTCCCGAGCAGTACTTC
CSASSYQGPEQYF
>TRBV5-1|TRBJ2-5|few|.
TGCGCCAGCAGCTTGGTTGAGTACCAAGAGACCCAGTACTTC
CASSLVEYQETQYF
>TRBV7-2|TRBJ2-7|.|.
TGTGCCAGCAAGATGACTAGTACCGAGCAGTACTTC
CASKMTSTEQYF
>TRBV5-1|TRBJ2-6|.|.
TGCGCCAGCAGCTTGGATTACTCTGGGGCCAACGTCCTGACTTTC
CASSLDYSGANVLTF
>TRBV18|TRBJ2-7|.|TRBD2
TGTGCCAGCTCACCACTGCCTAGCGGGAGATGGGCCTACGAGCAGTACTTC
CASSPLPSGRWAYEQYF
>TRBV25-1|TRBJ1-1|.|.
TGTGCCAGCAGTGAATATAACCGGGTCCCTAACACTGAAGCTTTCTTT
CASSEYNRVPNTEAFF
>TRBV3-1|TRBJ1-1|few|.
TGTGCCAGCAGCCCGCCCGGTCCGGGACCTGAAGCTTTCTTT
CASSPPGPGPEAFF
>TRBV4-3|TRBJ2-1|few|.
TGCGCCAGCAGCCATTCCGGACATTCCAATGAGCAGTTCTTC
CASSHSGHSNEQFF
>TRBV5-1|TRBJ1-4|few|.
TGCGCCAGCAGCCTCCCCTCGCAGACGAATGAAAAACTGTTTTTT
CASSLPSQTNEKLFF
>TRBV28|TRBJ2-3|.|.
TGTGCCAGCAGTTTAGGGCCCCTAAGAGGCGATACGCAGTATTTT
CASSLGPLRGDTQYF
>TRBV5-1|TRBJ2-1|.|.
TGCGCCAGCAGCACCCACATAAACTCCTACAATGAGCAGTTCTTC
CASSTHINSYNEQFF
>TRBV11-2|TRBJ1-4|.|TRBD1
TGTGCCAGCAGCCCCTTGCACCGAGGGACAGGGGCTGAAAAACTGTTTTTT
CASSPLHRGTGAEKLFF
>TRBV5-1|TRBJ2-1|few|.
TGCGCCAGCAGCTTGGCCCCCAATGAGCAGTTCTTC
CASSLAPNEQFF
>TRBV24-1|TRBJ2-7|.|.
TGTGCCACCAGTGTCAACCGCTACGAGCAGTACTTC
CATSVNRYEQYF
>TRBV5-6|TRBJ2-1|once|.
TGTGCCAGCAGCCTGGGACATAACCTATACTACAATGAGCAGTTCTTC
CASSLGHNLYYNEQFF
>TRBV29-1|TRBJ2-3|few|.
TGCAGCGTTGTTGGATCCGGCGATACGCAGTATTTT
CSVVGSGDTQYF
>TRBV12-3/TRBV12-4|TRBJ2-1|.|.
TGTGCCAGCAGTAGCCTGGGAGACTCCTACAATGAGCAGTTCTTC
CASSSLGDSYNEQFF
>TRBV11-3|TRBJ2-2|.|.
TGTGCCAGCAGCCCACGGCGTCGGGAAAGATTCGGGGAGCTGTTTTTT
CASSPRRRERFGELFF
>TRBV7-3|TRBJ2-3|few|TRBD2
TGTGCCAGCATCCCGCGGGGGGCTATTGAAGATACGCAGTATTTT
CASIPRGAIEDTQYF
>TRBV7-8|TRBJ1-1|.|TRBD1
TGTGCCAGCAGCCCAAACAGGGGAGCAGCTGAAGCTTTCTTT
CASSPNRGAAEAFF
>TRBV5-1|TRBJ2-7|.|TRBD1
TGCGCCAGCAGGGCCGGGACAGGCTACGAGCAGTACTTC
CASRAGTGYEQYF
>TRBV7-2|TRBJ2-3|.|TRBD2
TGTGCCAGCAGCTTAGTTTTAGCGGGAGGGCCTTTCACAGATACGCAGTATTTT
CASSLVLAGGPFTDTQYF
>TRBV12-3/TRBV12-4|TRBJ1-6|many|.
TGTGCCAGCAGCCTCGCCGCTAGTCCCCTCCACTTT
CASSLAASPLHF
>TRBV20-1|TRBJ1-6|.|.
TGCAGTGCTAGAGATCAGGGGTTCCCCTATAATTCACCCCTCCACTTT
CSARDQGFPYNSPLHF
>TRBV28|TRBJ1-3|.|TRBD1
TGTGCCAGCAGTTTCTTACCCGGGACAGGGGCTGGAAACACCATATATTTT
CASSFLPGTGAGNTIYF
>TRBV24-1|TRBJ2-5|few|.
TGTGCCACCAGTGATTCCTACCAAGAGACCCAGTACTTC
CATSDSYQETQYF
>TRBV12-3/TRBV12-4|TRBJ1-4|few|.
TGTGCCAGCAGTTCGGCCCGCCGGGGGACTGCAACTAATGAAAAACTGTTTTTT
CASSSARRGTATNEKLFF
>TRBV7-2|TRBJ2-2|.|.
TGTGCCAGCAGCTCCCCCTGGCGCTGGGGCACCGGGGAGCTGTTTTTT
CASSSPWRWGTGELFF
>TRBV5-5|TRBJ1-2|.|.
TGTGCCAGCACCTTAGACTTGACAGGCTTTAATGGCTACACCTTC
CASTLDLTGFNGYTF
>TRBV5-6|TRBJ1-5|few|.
TGTGCCAGCAGCTTGGCCGGGACGGATCAGCCCCAGCATTTT
CASSLAGTDQPQHF
>TRBV30|TRBJ1-5|many|.
TGTGCCTGGAGTGTACCGGGACAGCCCCAGCATTTT
CAWSVPGQPQHF
>TRBV10-3|TRBJ2-7|few|.
TGTGCCATCAGTGGGTTCCTAATCTCAGCCCACGAGCAGTACTTC
CAISGFLISAHEQYF
>TRBV7-8|TRBJ1-5|.|TRBD1
TGTGCCAGCAGCGACAGGACAGGCCCCGGGAATCAGCCCCAGCATTTT
CASSDRTGPGNQPQHF
>TRBV6-4|TRBJ2-1|few|TRBD1
TGTGCCAGCAGTGCGTCAGGGGGCGGTGAGCAGTTCTTC
CASSASGGGEQFF